The T cell receptor beta chain described here comes from a study of TIL therapy for anti-PD-1-resistant metastatic lung cancer. The immunoSEQ assay was v3. Using immunoSEQ multiplex PCR, the repertoire was profiled, and TCRdb retains in-frame clones only, with some absent. Of more than 25,000 clones in the sample, approximately 77% were seen once. Time point denoted: pre-treatment sample, taken before nivolumab and TIL therapy. The tumor samples were excised metastases, mostly pleural nodules or supraclavicular lymph nodes. The germline CDR1 and CDR2 sequences are SGHNT and YYREEE (reference sequence). The CDR3 is made up of 15 amino acids. V was shortened by 1 base and J by 3 bases, with 14 bases between the two germline ends.

The TCR comes from a person between 25 and 80 years old with non-small cell lung cancer. Sequenced here: tumor tissue, sampled at baseline. The chain carries TRBV5-4 and TRBJ2-7; possibly TRBD1 for D (6 bases). CDR3 in DNA: TGTGCCAGCAGCTTGACAGGCGACAGGAGCTACGAGCAGTACTTC. It is translated as CASSLTGDRSYEQYF.